This T cell receptor beta chain was obtained from a study of CD8 T cells in Susac syndrome. The V gene's germline CDR1 is SNHLY and CDR2 FYNNEI. Trimming shortened V by 3 bases and J by 5 bases, and 4 bases separated the two germline ends. This CDR3 comprises 11 residues. Reverse transcription of roughly 0.45 to 1 ug RNA was carried out with random hexamers. An immunoSEQ multiplex PCR amplified TCR beta CDR3 over 54 Vbeta and 13 Jbeta. One entry per CDR3 protein results from TCRdb running MiXCR on the immunoSEQ multiplex PCR reads. The sample includes more than 85,000 distinct CDR3 sequences, 90% to 98% of them seen just once.

The sequence was obtained from a human donor in good health. Sequenced sample: CD4+ T cells from PBMCs. The V and J genes are TRBV2 and TRBJ2-5; D is undetermined. CDR3 sequence: CASSDRETQYF. CDR3 coding DNA: TGTGCCAGCAGTGATCGGGAGACCCAGTACTTC.